These 17 T cell receptor beta chains came from one sample sequenced in a study of cytomegalovirus exposure and HLA in healthy donors. The PCR used 60 Vbeta and 13 Jbeta primers. The method was immunoSEQ multiplex PCR; TCRdb's version includes in-frame clones alone and lacks a portion of them. The sample has tens of thousands of clones. Sequencing was carried out using PBMCs. These receptor sequences come from a woman aged 40 to 49 in good health and CMV-seronegative.

The rearrangement joins TRBV19 to TRBJ2-5, with TRBD2 matching 9 bases. The DNA end is a closer match to TRBJ2-7, so the J assignment may be wrong. Germline lookup yields CDR1 LNHDA and CDR2 SQIVND (reference sequence). This CDR3 region has 17 residues. For the CDR3, the DNA is TGTGCCAGTAGTAGCGCTAGCGGGACTAATCTCTTGTCCGAGCAGTACTTC. This translates into CASSSASGTNLLSEQYF.

The rearrangement links TRBV9 to TRBJ2-7, with 7 bases lining up with TRBD1. With 3 bases clipped from V and 6 bases from J, the junction kept 15 bases outside the gene matches. The germline V gene encodes CDR1 SGDLS and CDR2 YYNGEE. There are 16 residues in the CDR3. The CDR3 loop reads CASSALARDSHSEQYF. Written as DNA, the CDR3 is TGTGCCAGCAGCGCCTTGGCCCGGGACAGCCACTCCGAGCAGTACTTC.

Note on this clone: Distinct nucleotide sequences in the sample also encode this CDR3. V gene TRBV5-1 combines with J gene TRBJ2-6, with D possibly matching TRBD2 (5 bases). This CDR3 contains 15 residues. V shed 3 bases and J shed 0 bases, with 7 bases lying between them. Germline loops: CDR1 SGHRS, CDR2 YFSETQ. CDR3 bases: TGCGCCAGCAGCTCTGGACTCTCTGGGGCCAACGTCCTGACTTTC. As protein: CASSSGLSGANVLTF. Complete variable domain (other parts from reference TRBV5-1 and TRBJ2-6): KAGVTQTPRYLIKTRGQQVTLSCSPISGHRSVSWYQQTPGQGLQFLFEYFSETQRNKGNFPGRFSGRQFSNSRSEMNVSTLELGDSALYLCASSSGLSGANVLTFGAGSRLTVL.

V is TRBV30 and J is TRBJ1-2; D is undetermined. The CDR3 is made up of 13 amino acids. Germline CDR1 reads GTSNPN; CDR2 reads SVGIG (reference sequence). V lost 2 bases and J lost 4, with 11 bases in between. This CDR3 is CAWSPPPGYGYTF. For the CDR3, the DNA is TGTGCCTGGAGTCCCCCGCCCGGCTATGGCTACACCTTC.

The chain has TRBV11-2 and TRBJ1-2, with 10 positions matching TRBD1. The CDR3 is made up of 14 amino acids. The ends lost 4 bases at V and 5 bases at J; junction bases unmatched: 4. Germline assignment: CDR1 SGHAT and CDR2 FQNNGV. CDR3 nucleotides: TGTGCCAGCAGCTGGGACAGGGGAAGTTATGGCTACACCTTC. Its translation is CASSWDRGSYGYTF.

The V and J genes are TRBV14 and TRBJ2-7; TRBD2 matches at 13 bases. The CDR3 totals 16 residues. V was pared by 4 bases and J by 7 bases, with 10 bases of the junction left unmatched. The V gene's germline CDR1 is SGHDN and CDR2 FVKESK. Here the CDR3 reads CASSPLGLAGVEEQYF. The CDR3 DNA sequence: TGTGCCAGCAGCCCACTCGGACTAGCGGGAGTAGAGGAGCAGTACTTC.

V usage is TRBV5-1 and J usage is TRBJ1-1; possible D gene TRBD1, 5 bases. Looked up from germline, CDR1 is SGHRS and CDR2 is YFSETQ. This CDR3 is 11 amino acids long. The germline V and J ends were trimmed by 7 bases and 4 bases, with 8 bases remaining between them. DNA for the CDR3: TGCGCCAGCGGAGGGGCCACTGAAGCTTTCTTT. It codes for CASGGATEAFF.

V gene TRBV4-1 combines with J gene TRBJ1-2, with 10 bases aligning to TRBD1. This CDR3 region has 16 residues. V lost 3 bases to trimming and J lost 5 bases; unmatched junction nucleotides: 9. Germline CDR1 and CDR2: MGHRA and YSYEKL. The CDR3 reads CASSQGRTGGGYGYTF. As DNA, the CDR3 is TGCGCCAGCAGCCAGGGAAGGACAGGGGGAGGATATGGCTACACCTTC.

V usage is TRBV30 and J usage is TRBJ2-1; 9 bases line up with TRBD2. The germline CDR1 and CDR2 sequences are GTSNPN and SVGIG (reference sequence). The CDR3 loop spans 15 amino acids. V lost 0 bases, J lost 5 bases, and 5 bases stayed unmatched. The CDR3 bases are TGTGCCTGGAGTGTCGGGCTAGCGGGAAACAATGAGCAGTTCTTC. Translating gives CAWSVGLAGNNEQFF.

The chain is built from TRBV5-6 and TRBJ2-2, with D perhaps matching TRBD2 (5 bases). Germline values: CDR1 SGHDT, CDR2 YYEEEE. The CDR3 is made up of 16 amino acids. Trimming pared 4 bases from V and 1 base from J, leaving 14 bases between. This CDR3 reads CASSPGLAQNTGELFF. The DNA for the CDR3 is TGTGCCAGCAGCCCTGGGCTAGCTCAGAACACCGGGGAGCTGTTTTTT.

V usage is TRBV5-6 and J usage is TRBJ2-1, with 12 bases fitting TRBD2. Trimming at V came to 5 bases and at J to 5 bases, leaving 2 bases not matched to a gene. Germline V lookup: CDR1 SGHDT, CDR2 YYEEEE. The CDR3 consists of 14 residues. CDR3 loop: CASSRLAGDNEQFF. The CDR3 region has the DNA TGTGCCAGCAGTCGACTAGCGGGGGACAATGAGCAGTTCTTC.

This chain uses TRBV19 with TRBJ1-5; D gene ambiguous. Germline CDR1 LNHDA, CDR2 SQIVND (reference sequence). The CDR3 length is 15 residues. Trimming cost V 7 bases and J 5 bases, with 18 bases left between them. CDR3 sequence: CASNRVSLRDQPQHF. Written as DNA, the CDR3 is TGTGCCAGTAACAGAGTCAGTCTGCGGGATCAGCCCCAGCATTTT.

The chain carries TRBV6-1 and TRBJ2-7; 8 bases map to TRBD1. The CDR3 totals 13 residues. Germline CDR1 MNHNS, CDR2 SASEGT. V shed 4 bases, J shed 4 bases, and the junction held 3 bases outside the gene matches. CDR3 in amino acids: CASSGWTGYEQYF. The DNA of the CDR3 is TGTGCCAGCAGTGGATGGACAGGGTACGAGCAGTACTTC.

The chain recombines TRBV29-1 with TRBJ1-4, with TRBD1 identical over 7 bases. CDR3 length: 13 residues. From germline, CDR1 is SQVTM and CDR2 ANQGSEA. V was clipped by 5 bases and J by 2 bases; unmatched bases: 2. This CDR3 is CSVKQGTNEKLFF. CDR3 DNA: TGCAGCGTTAAACAGGGGACTAATGAAAAACTGTTTTTT. Together with reference TRBV29-1 and TRBJ1-4, the CDR3 gives the full variable domain: SAVISQKPSRDICQRGTSLTIQCQVDSQVTMMFWYRQQPGQSLTLIATANQGSEATYESGFVIDKFPISRPNLTFSTLTVSNMSPEDSSIYLCSVKQGTNEKLFFGSGTQLSVL.

The chain has TRBV2 and TRBJ1-1; tentatively, D is TRBD1 (6 bases). Trimming removed 6 bases from V and 0 bases from J, with 11 bases in between. This CDR3 comprises 14 residues. Germline CDR1 reads SNHLY; CDR2 reads FYNNEI. CDR3 residues: CASSPGQMNTEAFF. The DNA of the CDR3 is TGTGCCAGCAGCCCCGGACAGATGAACACTGAAGCTTTCTTT.

The genes are TRBV7-9 and TRBJ2-7; 13 nucleotides agree with TRBD2. CDR1 and CDR2 from the germline V gene are SEHNR and FQNEAQ (reference sequence). J gave up 2 bases and V 5 bases, and 6 bases lay outside the gene matches. The CDR3 is made up of 16 amino acids. The CDR3 spells CASSVQLAGGPYEQYF. CDR3 DNA sequence: TGTGCCAGCAGCGTCCAACTAGCGGGAGGGCCCTACGAGCAGTACTTC.

The chain combines TRBV7-6 with TRBJ1-5; 12 nucleotides match TRBD1. Germline lookup yields CDR1 SGHVS and CDR2 FNYEAQ. The CDR3 length is 17 residues. The J segment lost 2 bases and the V segment lost 3 bases, leaving 5 bases of the junction unmatched. CDR3 protein: CASSLGTGGLGNQPQHF. The CDR3 bases are TGTGCCAGCAGCTTGGGGACAGGGGGCCTTGGCAATCAGCCCCAGCATTTT.